This paragraph reports one T cell receptor beta chain. Its antigen remains unknown. The data originate from a study of siplizumab effects on memory and regulatory T cells. The study, taken as a whole, reports: Naive T cells appeared more diverse than memory cells and seemed to be major alloresponse contributors.

The V gene's germline CDR1 is SGHTS and CDR2 YDEGEE. V was shortened by 4 bases and J by 0 bases, with 7 bases between the two germline ends. This CDR3 contains 14 residues. The assay was immunoSEQ multiplex PCR, and TCRdb's table has in-frame clones only and misses some. This sample has 55,000 to 70,000 clones, with approximately 95% found just once. The genes are TRBV5-8 and TRBJ2-2; D unresolved. This TCR was sampled from a human donor in good health. Sequences were obtained from CD8+ T cells sorted from blood. CDR3 nucleotide sequence: TGTGCCAGCAGCCGACGTTCGAACACCGGGGAGCTGTTTTTT. This translates into CASSRRSNTGELFF.